This is a list of T cell receptor beta chains from one sample in a study of cytomegalovirus exposure and HLA in healthy donors. Profiled with immunoSEQ multiplex PCR; TCRdb holds only in-frame clones, not every one. The sample records about 120,000 clones, over 60% being singletons. Sequenced sample: PBMCs. The receptors shown here come from a woman aged 55-70 years in good health and CMV-seropositive. Both conserved end residues are part of each CDR3. The D gene is left open where the match is weak. Only some rows state a clone size, as once, few, many or a class for expanded clones.

length	D	J	size	V	CDR3	DNA
16	TRBD1	TRBJ1-2	-	TRBV4-1	CASSQGARTGGKGYTF	TGCGCCAGCAGCCAGGGCGCCAGGACAGGGGGCAAGGGCTACACCTTC
13	-	TRBJ2-7	-	TRBV11-2	CASSLESVSEQYF	TGTGCCAGCAGCTTAGAATCAGTCTCGGAGCAGTACTTC
13	TRBD2	TRBJ2-7	-	TRBV29-1	CSVIRDYAYEQYF	TGCAGCGTTATTCGGGACTACGCCTACGAGCAGTACTTC
16	TRBD2	TRBJ2-3	-	TRBV5-4	CASSPGGLAGTDTQYF	TGTGCCAGCAGCCCGGGAGGACTAGCGGGCACAGATACGCAGTATTTT
16	-	TRBJ1-3	few	TRBV15	CATSRQGGSSGNTIYF	TGTGCCACCAGCAGACAGGGTGGATCGTCCGGAAACACCATATATTTT
13	-	TRBJ1-4	-	TRBV19	CASTRGHDEKLFF	TGTGCCAGTACCAGAGGACACGATGAAAAACTGTTTTTT
17	TRBD2	TRBJ2-7	-	TRBV5-4	CASSSGRSGGLFFEQYF	TGTGCCAGCAGCTCGGGGCGGAGCGGGGGTCTCTTTTTCGAGCAGTACTTC
16	-	TRBJ2-3	once	TRBV9	CASSVEPQGWADTQYF	TGTGCCAGCAGCGTAGAGCCACAGGGATGGGCAGATACGCAGTATTTT
14	TRBD2	TRBJ2-7	-	TRBV5-5	CASSLAGGSYEQYF	TGTGCCAGCAGCTTGGCGGGAGGGTCCTACGAGCAGTACTTC
15	-	TRBJ2-7	-	TRBV4-2	CASSQTEGLTYEQYF	TGTGCCAGCAGCCAAACGGAAGGACTTACCTACGAGCAGTACTTC
14	TRBD1	TRBJ1-5	-	TRBV6-5	CASSSGGGNQPQHF	TGTGCCAGCAGTTCAGGGGGCGGCAATCAGCCCCAGCATTTT
14	-	TRBJ2-7	-	TRBV5-1	CASSLYAGSYEQYF	TGCGCCAGCAGCTTGTATGCGGGTTCCTACGAGCAGTACTTC
14	TRBD2	TRBJ2-1	-	TRBV9	CASTAGNSYNEQFF	TGTGCCAGCACAGCGGGAAACAGCTACAATGAGCAGTTCTTC
17	TRBD1	TRBJ1-6	-	TRBV2	CASSEKGAGPYNSPLHF	TGTGCCAGCAGTGAAAAGGGGGCAGGGCCGTATAATTCACCCCTCCACTTT
18	TRBD2	TRBJ2-1	-	TRBV4-1	CASSQGVGLAENYNEQFF	TGCGCCAGCAGCCAAGGGGTGGGACTAGCGGAAAATTACAATGAGCAGTTCTTC
16	TRBD2	TRBJ2-1	-	TRBV4-1	CASSQTSGSSYNEQFF	TGCGCCAGCAGCCAAACTAGCGGGAGCTCCTACAATGAGCAGTTCTTC
15	TRBD1	TRBJ2-5	once	TRBV2	CASSINSGTGKTQYF	TGTGCCAGCAGTATAAATTCCGGGACAGGAAAGACCCAGTACTTC